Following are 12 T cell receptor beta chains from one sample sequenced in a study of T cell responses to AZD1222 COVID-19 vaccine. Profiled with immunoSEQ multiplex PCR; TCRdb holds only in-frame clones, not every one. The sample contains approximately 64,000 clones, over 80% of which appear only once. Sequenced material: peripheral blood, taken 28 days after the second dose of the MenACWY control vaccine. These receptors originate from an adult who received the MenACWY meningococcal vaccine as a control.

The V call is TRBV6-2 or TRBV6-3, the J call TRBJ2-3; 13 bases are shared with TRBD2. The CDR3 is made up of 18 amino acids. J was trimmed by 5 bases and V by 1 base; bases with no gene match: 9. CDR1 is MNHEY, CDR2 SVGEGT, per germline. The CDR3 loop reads CASSYYLLAGGPRDTQYF. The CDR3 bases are TGTGCCAGCAGTTACTACCTACTAGCGGGAGGGCCGAGAGATACGCAGTATTTT.

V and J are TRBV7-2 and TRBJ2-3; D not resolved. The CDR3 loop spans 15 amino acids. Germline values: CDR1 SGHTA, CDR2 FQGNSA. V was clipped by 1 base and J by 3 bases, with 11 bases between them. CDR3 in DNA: TGTGCCAGCAGCTTAGATGAGCCGGTAACAGATACGCAGTATTTT. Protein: CASSLDEPVTDTQYF. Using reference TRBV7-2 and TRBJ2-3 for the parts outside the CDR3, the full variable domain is GAGVSQSPSNKVTEKGKDVELRCDPISGHTALYWYRQSLGQGLEFLIYFQGNSAPDKSGLPSDRFSAERTGGSVSTLTIQRTQQEDSAVYLCASSLDEPVTDTQYFGPGTRLTVL.

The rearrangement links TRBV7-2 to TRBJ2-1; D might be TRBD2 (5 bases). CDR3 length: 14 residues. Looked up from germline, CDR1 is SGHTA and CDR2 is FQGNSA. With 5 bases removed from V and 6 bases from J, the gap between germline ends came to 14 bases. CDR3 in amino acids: CASSPTRTLNEQFF. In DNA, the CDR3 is TGTGCCAGCAGCCCAACCCGGACTCTCAATGAGCAGTTCTTC.

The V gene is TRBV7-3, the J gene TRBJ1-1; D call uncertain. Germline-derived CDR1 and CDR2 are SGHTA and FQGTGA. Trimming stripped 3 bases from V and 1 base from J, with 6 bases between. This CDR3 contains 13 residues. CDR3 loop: CASSFGRNTEAFF. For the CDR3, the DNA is TGTGCCAGCAGCTTCGGGAGGAACACTGAAGCTTTCTTT.

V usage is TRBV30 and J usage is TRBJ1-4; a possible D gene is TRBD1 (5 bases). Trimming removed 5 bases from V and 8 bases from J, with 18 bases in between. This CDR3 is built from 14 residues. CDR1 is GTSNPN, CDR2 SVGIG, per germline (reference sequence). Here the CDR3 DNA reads TGTGCCTGGGACGCTCGGGGGGGAAGCGAAAAACTGTTTTTT. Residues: CAWDARGGSEKLFF.

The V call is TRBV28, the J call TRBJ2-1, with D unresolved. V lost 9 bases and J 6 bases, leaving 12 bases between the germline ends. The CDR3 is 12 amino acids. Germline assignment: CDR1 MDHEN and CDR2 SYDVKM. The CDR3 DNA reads TGTGCCAGTAGAAGAAGCCTCAATGAGCAGTTCTTC. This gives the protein CASRRSLNEQFF.

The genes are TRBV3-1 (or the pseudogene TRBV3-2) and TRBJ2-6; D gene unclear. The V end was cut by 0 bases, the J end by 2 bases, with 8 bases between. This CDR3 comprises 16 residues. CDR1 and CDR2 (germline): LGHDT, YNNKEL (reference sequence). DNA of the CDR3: TGTGCCAGCAGCCAAGACCTCTCTGCTGGGGCCAACGTCCTGACTTTC. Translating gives CASSQDLSAGANVLTF.

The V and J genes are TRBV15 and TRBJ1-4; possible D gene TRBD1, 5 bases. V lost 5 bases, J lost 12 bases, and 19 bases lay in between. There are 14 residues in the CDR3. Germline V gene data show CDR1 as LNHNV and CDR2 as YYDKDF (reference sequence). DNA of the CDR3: TGTGCCACCAGCGGAGGGACTGGACCCGGGGAACTGTTTTTT. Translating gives CATSGGTGPGELFF.

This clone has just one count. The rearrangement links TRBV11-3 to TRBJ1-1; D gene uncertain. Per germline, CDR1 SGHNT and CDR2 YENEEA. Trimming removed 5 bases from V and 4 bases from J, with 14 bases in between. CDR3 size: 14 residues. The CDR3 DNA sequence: TGTGCCAGCAGCCCGGGAAGGGCCTCCACTGAAGCTTTCTTT. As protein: CASSPGRASTEAFF. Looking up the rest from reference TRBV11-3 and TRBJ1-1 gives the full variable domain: EAGVVQSPRYKIIEKKQPVAFWCNPISGHNTLYWYLQNLGQGPELLIRYENEEAVDDSQLPKDRFSAERLKGVDSTLKIQPAELGDSAVYLCASSPGRASTEAFFGQGTRLTVV.

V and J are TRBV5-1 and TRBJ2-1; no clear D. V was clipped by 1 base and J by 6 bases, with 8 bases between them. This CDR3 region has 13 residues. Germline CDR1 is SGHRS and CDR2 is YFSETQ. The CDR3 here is CASSLIEANEQFF. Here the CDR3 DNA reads TGCGCCAGCAGCTTGATTGAAGCCAATGAGCAGTTCTTC.

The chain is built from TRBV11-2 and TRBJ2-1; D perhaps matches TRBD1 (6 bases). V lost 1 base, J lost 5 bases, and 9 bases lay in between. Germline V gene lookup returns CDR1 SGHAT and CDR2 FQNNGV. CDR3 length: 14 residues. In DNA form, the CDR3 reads TGTGCCAGCAGCTTAGTACCAGGGGACAATGAGCAGTTCTTC. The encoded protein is CASSLVPGDNEQFF.

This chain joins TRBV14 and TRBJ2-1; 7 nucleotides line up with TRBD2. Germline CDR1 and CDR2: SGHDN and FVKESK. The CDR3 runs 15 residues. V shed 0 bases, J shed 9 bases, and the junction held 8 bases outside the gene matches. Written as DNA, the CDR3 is TGTGCCAGCAGCCAAGACCCAGCGGGAATCGCTGAGCAGTTCTTC. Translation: CASSQDPAGIAEQFF.